The T cell receptor beta chain described here comes from a study of cytomegalovirus exposure and HLA in healthy donors. A multiplex PCR was run with 60 Vbeta primers and 13 Jbeta primers. Data came from immunoSEQ multiplex PCR; TCRdb stores just in-frame clones and leaves some out. The sample lists 100,000 to 150,000 clones, around four fifths occurring once. Trimming removed 5 bases at V and 1 base at J, with 12 bases between. The CDR3 covers 14 residues. CDR1 is SGHRS and CDR2 is YFSETQ in the germline V gene. This TCR was sampled from a man aged 18 to 30 in good health and CMV-seropositive. Sequenced sample: PBMCs. The chain has TRBV5-1 and TRBJ1-1; D gene uncertain. CDR3 sequence reads: CASSDHPGNTEAFF. Here the CDR3 DNA reads TGCGCCAGCAGTGACCATCCGGGGAACACTGAAGCTTTCTTT.